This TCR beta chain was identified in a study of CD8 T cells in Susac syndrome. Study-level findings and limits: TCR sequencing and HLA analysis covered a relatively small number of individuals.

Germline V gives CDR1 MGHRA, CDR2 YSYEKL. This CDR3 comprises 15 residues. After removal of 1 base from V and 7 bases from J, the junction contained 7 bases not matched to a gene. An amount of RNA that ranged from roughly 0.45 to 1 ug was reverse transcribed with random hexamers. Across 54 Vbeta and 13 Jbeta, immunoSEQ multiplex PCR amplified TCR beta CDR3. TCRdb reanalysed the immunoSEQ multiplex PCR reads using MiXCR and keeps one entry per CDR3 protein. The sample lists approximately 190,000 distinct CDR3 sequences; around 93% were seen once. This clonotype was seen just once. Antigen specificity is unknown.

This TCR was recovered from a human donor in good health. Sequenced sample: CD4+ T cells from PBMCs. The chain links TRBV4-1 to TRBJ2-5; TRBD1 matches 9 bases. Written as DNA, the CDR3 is TGCGCCAGCAGCCAAGCAGGACAGGGGTGGGGGACCCAGTACTTC. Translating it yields CASSQAGQGWGTQYF.